This T cell receptor (beta chain) was sequenced for a study of prognosis after radiotherapy for stage I lung cancer. This clonotype is categorized as medium-sized. Amplicons of TCR beta CDR3 were generated from genomic DNA by two-round multiplex PCR. The first round of PCR was done with primers that matched each TRBV and TRBJ gene. A single record per CDR3 protein comes from TCRdb applying MiXCR to the multiplex PCR reads. This table holds about 28,000 distinct CDR3 sequences, approximately 31% found once. Trimming removed 2 bases from V and 2 bases from J; junction bases left unmatched: 4. The CDR3 is 16 amino acids. Per the germline V gene, CDR1 is MNHNS and CDR2 is SASEGT.

The sequence came from a donor aged 50 or older with non-small cell lung cancer. Sequenced here: PBMCs, sampled before or after stereotactic body radiation therapy (not recorded which). This chain joins TRBV6-1 and TRBJ2-1; 9 nucleotides match TRBD2. CDR3 protein: CASSESKREAYNEQFF. As DNA, the CDR3 is TGTGCCAGCAGTGAATCGAAGCGGGAGGCCTACAATGAGCAGTTCTTC.